What follows describes a single T cell receptor (beta chain). Its target is unknown. The data belong to a study of cytomegalovirus exposure and HLA in healthy donors. The CDR3 is made up of 15 amino acids. Germline V gene data show CDR1 as MNHNS and CDR2 as SASEGT. The ends lost 4 bases at V and 0 bases at J; junction bases unmatched: 5. Study-level findings and limits: The likely origin of a cluster of highly shared sequence variants was a sequencing artifact. The productive fraction for most TCR beta V segments was about 87% or about 30% in an earlier analysis.

Primers included in the PCR were 60 Vbeta and 13 Jbeta primers. Clones were read by immunoSEQ multiplex PCR, and TCRdb kept only the in-frame ones, dropping some. The specimen's table records some 51,000 clones. The sequence was collected from a man in his forties or fifties in good health and CMV-seropositive. Sequencing was done on a sample of PBMCs. The J gene is TRBJ2-7, the V gene TRBV6-1, with 8 bases fitting TRBD2. CDR3 region: CASSVPAGASYEQYF. As DNA, the CDR3 is TGTGCCAGCAGTGTCCCAGCGGGAGCCTCCTACGAGCAGTACTTC.